This T cell receptor (beta chain) originates from a study of blood T cells in healthy people across ages. Healthy Russian Caucasian donors spanned ages roughly 6 to 90 years. A second PCR of roughly 7 to 11 cycles used a sample-barcoded 5' primer and a J-beta primer mix. The template-switch adaptor, which had 12 random nucleotides, put a tag on each cDNA molecule. Via MiXCR, TCRdb re-called the 5' RACE reads, giving one row per CDR3 protein. In the table there are some 1,800,000 distinct CDR3 sequences, 35% to 50% of which are singletons. Germline V gene data show CDR1 as SGHVS and CDR2 as FQNEAQ. Trimming took 7 bases from V and 1 from J, leaving 16 bases between them. The CDR3 totals 16 residues.

Material for sequencing was blood. This TCR derives from a human donor in good health. The J gene is TRBJ2-2, the V gene TRBV7-8; D remains ambiguous. CDR3: CASTPNRVGNTGELFF. The CDR3, as DNA: TGTGCCAGCACCCCGAATCGGGTCGGGAACACCGGGGAGCTGTTTTTT.